A selection of T cell receptor beta chains follows, all from one sample in a study of T-cell reconstitution after alpha-beta-depleted transplantation in children. TCRdb reprocessed the PCR reads via MiXCR and lists one record per CDR3 protein. The sample holds about 98,000 distinct CDR3 sequences; less than 25% are singletons and the top ten take about a fifth. This sample comprised PBMCs, obtained before TCRalphabeta/CD19-depleted stem cell transplant. Source of these receptors: a boy younger than 10 with acute lymphoblastic leukemia, due to receive a stem cell transplant. Each CDR3 is given with its conserved first and last residue. The order of the fields is CDR3 protein, CDR3 DNA, clone size, J gene, V gene, D gene. D genes are given only for firm matches. Clone size is not always given. Where it is, it says once, few, many or a class for expanded clones.

cdr3_aa: CASSEGALAKNIQYF
cdr3_nt: TGCGCCAGCAGTGAAGGGGCCCTAGCCAAAAACATTCAGTACTTC
clone_size: few
j_call: TRBJ2-4
v_call: TRBV10-2
d_call: NA

cdr3_aa: CSARGLAEPQETQYF
cdr3_nt: TGCAGTGCTAGAGGACTAGCGGAGCCCCAAGAGACCCAGTACTTC
clone_size: NA
j_call: TRBJ2-5
v_call: TRBV20-1
d_call: TRBD2

cdr3_aa: CASSPQLGGEQFF
cdr3_nt: TGTGCCAGCAGCCCCCAACTAGGAGGCGAGCAGTTCTTC
clone_size: few
j_call: TRBJ2-1
v_call: TRBV7-2
d_call: NA

cdr3_aa: CASRWNAQANTEAFF
cdr3_nt: TGCGCCAGCAGGTGGAACGCACAGGCGAACACTGAAGCTTTCTTT
clone_size: NA
j_call: TRBJ1-1
v_call: TRBV5-1
d_call: NA

cdr3_aa: CSVVKGGTYEQYF
cdr3_nt: TGCAGCGTTGTAAAGGGAGGAACCTACGAGCAGTACTTC
clone_size: NA
j_call: TRBJ2-7
v_call: TRBV29-1
d_call: NA

cdr3_aa: CASSLGGLTIYEQYF
cdr3_nt: TGTGCCAGCAGTTTGGGCGGACTGACGATCTACGAGCAGTACTTC
clone_size: few
j_call: TRBJ2-7
v_call: TRBV28
d_call: NA

cdr3_aa: CASSLMGLAAYNEQFF
cdr3_nt: TGTGCCAGCAGCTTAATGGGACTAGCGGCCTACAATGAGCAGTTCTTC
clone_size: many
j_call: TRBJ2-1
v_call: TRBV7-9
d_call: TRBD2

cdr3_aa: CSASGRGPTDTQYF
cdr3_nt: TGCAGTGCTAGCGGGCGGGGCCCGACAGATACGCAGTATTTT
clone_size: few
j_call: TRBJ2-3
v_call: TRBV20-1
d_call: NA

cdr3_aa: CASSYEGLGNQPQHF
cdr3_nt: TGTGCCAGCAGTTATGAGGGGCTAGGCAATCAGCCCCAGCATTTT
clone_size: NA
j_call: TRBJ1-5
v_call: TRBV12-3/TRBV12-4
d_call: NA

cdr3_aa: CASSPGRGSGYTF
cdr3_nt: TGTGCCAGCAGCCCCGGGAGGGGGAGCGGCTACACCTTC
clone_size: NA
j_call: TRBJ1-2
v_call: TRBV25-1
d_call: NA